This T cell receptor beta chain is from a study of human T cells and chemical hapten exposure. Whole-study findings and limits: Those TCRs sitting above 1 in 1000 frequency stayed the same with DPC sensitization.

V was cut by 0 bases and J by 7 bases, with 6 bases left in between. The CDR3 is 13 amino acids. Germline CDR1 LGHNA, CDR2 YSLEER. TCRdb passed the RACE reads through MiXCR, listing each CDR3 protein once. This sample has about 190,000 distinct CDR3 sequences; under 30% occur once, and the top ten carry around 2.5%. This clonotype was recorded many times. Its specificity is not known. Time point defined: patch test 3, about 24 weeks after DPC sensitization. The treatment denotes: therapeutic diphenylcyclopropenone sensitization with weekly scalp DPC. Total RNA was extracted from unfractionated whole blood.

The sequencing here drew on whole blood, taken in connection with sensitization to the hapten diphenylcyclopropenone (DPC). The origin of this receptor is a woman aged 35 to 49 with alopecia areata. Some clones in this sample may be carry-over from other donors' samples. The V and J genes are TRBV4-3 and TRBJ1-4; D unresolved. CDR3 sequence: CASSQDRSEKLFF. The CDR3 nucleotides read TGCGCCAGCAGCCAAGATAGAAGTGAAAAACTGTTTTTT.